This paragraph reports one T cell receptor (beta chain). The immunoSEQ assay was v3. The method was immunoSEQ multiplex PCR; TCRdb's version includes in-frame clones alone and lacks a portion of them. The table has fewer than 15,000 clones, 66% seen once. CDR1 SQVTM and CDR2 ANQGSEA come from the germline V gene. V was pared by 6 bases and J by 0 bases, with 12 bases of the junction left unmatched. The CDR3 extends over 16 amino acids. This sample was taken from a study of TIL therapy for anti-PD-1-resistant metastatic lung cancer. Study background: A few tumors were EGFR-mutant and two were ALK-rearranged. Tumors carried a median roughly 1.5 non-synonymous mutations per megabase.

As for time point: pre-treatment sample, taken before nivolumab and TIL therapy. Most excised metastases sampled were pleural nodules or supraclavicular lymph nodes. Patients then received nivolumab; progressors got lymphodepletion, TIL and IL-2. Specimen: tumor tissue, collected at baseline. This receptor was identified in a woman aged 25-80 years with non-small cell lung cancer. The V and J genes are TRBV29-1 and TRBJ2-3, with 7 bases identical to TRBD1. CDR3 bases: TGCAGCGTCCCCAAGGGGGCAGGGGGTAGCACAGATACGCAGTATTTT. Protein: CSVPKGAGGSTDTQYF.